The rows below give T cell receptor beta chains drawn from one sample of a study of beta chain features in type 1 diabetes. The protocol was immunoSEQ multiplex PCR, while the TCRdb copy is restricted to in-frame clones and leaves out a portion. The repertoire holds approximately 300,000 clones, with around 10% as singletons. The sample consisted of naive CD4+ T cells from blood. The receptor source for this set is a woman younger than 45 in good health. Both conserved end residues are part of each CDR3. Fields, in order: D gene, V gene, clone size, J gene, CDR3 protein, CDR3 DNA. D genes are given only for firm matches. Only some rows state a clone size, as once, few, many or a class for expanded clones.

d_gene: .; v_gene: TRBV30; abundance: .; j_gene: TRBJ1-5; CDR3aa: CAWRPWQGGNQPQHF; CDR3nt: TGTGCCTGGAGACCTTGGCAGGGTGGCAATCAGCCCCAGCATTTT
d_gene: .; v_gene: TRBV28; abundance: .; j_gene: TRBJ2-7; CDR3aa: CASGGGGSYEQYF; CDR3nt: TGTGCCAGCGGAGGGGGCGGCTCCTACGAGCAGTACTTC
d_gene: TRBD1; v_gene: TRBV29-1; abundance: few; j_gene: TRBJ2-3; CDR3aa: CSTRQGSTDTQYF; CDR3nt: TGCAGCACACGACAGGGTAGCACAGATACGCAGTATTTT
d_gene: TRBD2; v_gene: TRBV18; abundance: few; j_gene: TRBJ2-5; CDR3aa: CASSPPGGIHQETQYF; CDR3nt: TGTGCCAGCTCACCACCGGGGGGGATTCATCAAGAGACCCAGTACTTC
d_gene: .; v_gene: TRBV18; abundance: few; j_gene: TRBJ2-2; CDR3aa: CASSPFSGRNTGELFF; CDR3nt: TGTGCCAGCTCACCTTTTAGCGGAAGGAACACCGGGGAGCTGTTTTTT
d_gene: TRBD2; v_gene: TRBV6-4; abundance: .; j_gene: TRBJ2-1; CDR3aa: CASSAGTSFNEQFF; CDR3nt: TGTGCCAGCAGCGCCGGGACTAGCTTCAATGAGCAGTTCTTC
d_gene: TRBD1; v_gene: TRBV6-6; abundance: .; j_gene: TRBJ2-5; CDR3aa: CASSDQTGGETQYF; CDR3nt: TGTGCCAGCAGTGACCAGACAGGGGGTGAGACCCAGTACTTC
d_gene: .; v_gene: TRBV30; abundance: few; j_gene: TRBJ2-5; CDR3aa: CALSRDSYTETQYF; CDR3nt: TGTGCCCTGTCCCGGGACTCCTATACGGAGACCCAGTACTTC
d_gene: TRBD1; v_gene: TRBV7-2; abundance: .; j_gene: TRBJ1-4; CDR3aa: CASSSQTGLNEKLFF; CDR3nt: TGTGCCAGCAGCTCCCAGACAGGGTTAAATGAAAAACTGTTTTTT
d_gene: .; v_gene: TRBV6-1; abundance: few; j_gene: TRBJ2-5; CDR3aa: CASSDRQTQETQYF; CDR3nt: TGTGCCAGCAGTGATCGTCAGACTCAAGAGACCCAGTACTTC
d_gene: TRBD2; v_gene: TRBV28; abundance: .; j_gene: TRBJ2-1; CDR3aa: CASRPGLADPDPRFVNEQFF; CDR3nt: TGTGCCAGCCGGCCGGGACTAGCGGATCCCGATCCGCGGTTTGTGAATGAGCAGTTCTTC
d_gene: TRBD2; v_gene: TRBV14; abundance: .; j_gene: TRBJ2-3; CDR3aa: CASSHGLALDTQYF; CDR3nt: TGTGCCAGCAGTCACGGACTAGCTCTAGATACGCAGTATTTT
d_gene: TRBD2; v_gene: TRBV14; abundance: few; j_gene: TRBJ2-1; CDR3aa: CASSLQWLAGVSEQFF; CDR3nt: TGTGCCAGCAGCCTCCAGTGGCTAGCGGGAGTTTCTGAGCAGTTCTTC
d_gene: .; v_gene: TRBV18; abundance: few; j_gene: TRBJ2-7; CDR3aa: CASSPPNRVHEQYF; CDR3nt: TGTGCCAGCTCACCACCTAACCGGGTCCACGAGCAGTACTTC
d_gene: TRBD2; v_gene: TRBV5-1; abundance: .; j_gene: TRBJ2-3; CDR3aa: CASSPSGSLTDTQYF; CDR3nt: TGCGCCAGCAGCCCTAGCGGGAGCCTCACAGATACGCAGTATTTT
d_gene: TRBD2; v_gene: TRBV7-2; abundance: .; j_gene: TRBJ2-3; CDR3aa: CASSFMRSGSSADTQYF; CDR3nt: TGTGCCAGCAGCTTTATGAGAAGCGGGAGCTCTGCGGATACGCAGTATTTT
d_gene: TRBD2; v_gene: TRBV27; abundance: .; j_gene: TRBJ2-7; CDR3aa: CASSYLLAGFIYEQYF; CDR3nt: TGTGCCAGCAGTTACTTACTAGCGGGCTTCATCTACGAGCAGTACTTC
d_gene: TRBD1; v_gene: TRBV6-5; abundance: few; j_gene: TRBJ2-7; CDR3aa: CASSYSRGTYEQYF; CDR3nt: TGTGCCAGCAGTTACTCCAGGGGGACCTACGAGCAGTACTTC
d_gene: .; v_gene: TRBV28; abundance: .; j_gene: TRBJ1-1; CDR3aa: CTSSLWTEEAFF; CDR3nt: TGTACCAGCAGCCTATGGACAGAAGAAGCTTTCTTT
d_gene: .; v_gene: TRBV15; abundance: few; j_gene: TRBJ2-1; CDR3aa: CATSRDLETQQFF; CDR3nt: TGTGCCACCAGCAGAGATTTGGAGACCCAGCAGTTCTTC
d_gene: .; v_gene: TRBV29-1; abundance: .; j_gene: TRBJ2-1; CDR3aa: CSVGSSGNEQFF; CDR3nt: TGCAGCGTCGGGAGTAGCGGCAATGAGCAGTTCTTC
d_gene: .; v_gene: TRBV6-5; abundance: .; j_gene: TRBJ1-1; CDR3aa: CASSYGGWTEAFF; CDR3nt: TGTGCCAGCAGTTACGGGGGGTGGACTGAAGCTTTCTTT
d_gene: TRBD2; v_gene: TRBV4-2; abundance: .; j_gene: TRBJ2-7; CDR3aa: CASSQDLADYEQYF; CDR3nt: TGTGCCAGCAGCCAAGATCTAGCGGACTACGAGCAGTACTTC
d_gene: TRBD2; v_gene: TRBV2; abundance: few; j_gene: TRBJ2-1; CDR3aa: CATMIQRGARTNEQFF; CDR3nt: TGTGCCACCATGATTCAGCGGGGAGCACGGACCAATGAGCAGTTCTTC
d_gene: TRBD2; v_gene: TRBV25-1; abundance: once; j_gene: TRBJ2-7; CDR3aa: CASSAAGGNEQYF; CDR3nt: TGTGCCAGCAGTGCAGCGGGGGGCAACGAGCAGTACTTC
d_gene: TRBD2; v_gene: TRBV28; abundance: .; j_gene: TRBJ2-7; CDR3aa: CASTRTSGYEQYF; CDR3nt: TGTGCCAGCACCCGGACTAGCGGCTACGAGCAGTACTTC
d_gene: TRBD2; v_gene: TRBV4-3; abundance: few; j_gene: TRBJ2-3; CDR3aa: CASSQDRASGRLGDTQYF; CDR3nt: TGCGCCAGCAGCCAAGATCGGGCTAGCGGGAGATTAGGAGATACGCAGTATTTT
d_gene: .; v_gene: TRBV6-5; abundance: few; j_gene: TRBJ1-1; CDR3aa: CASSLIGDTEAFF; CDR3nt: TGTGCCAGCAGTTTAATCGGGGACACTGAAGCTTTCTTT
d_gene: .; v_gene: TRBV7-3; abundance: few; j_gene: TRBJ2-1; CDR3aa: CASQRAHWDEQFF; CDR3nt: TGTGCCAGTCAGCGTGCCCACTGGGATGAGCAGTTCTTC
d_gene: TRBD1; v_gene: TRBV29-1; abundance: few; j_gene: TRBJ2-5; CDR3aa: CSVDRDGETQYF; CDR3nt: TGCAGCGTGGACAGGGATGGAGAGACCCAGTACTTC
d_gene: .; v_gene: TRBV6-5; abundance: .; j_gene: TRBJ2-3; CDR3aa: CASSYTDTDTQYF; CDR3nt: TGTGCCAGCAGTTACACAGACACAGATACGCAGTATTTT
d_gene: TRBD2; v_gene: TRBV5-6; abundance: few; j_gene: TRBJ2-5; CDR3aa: CASSLGLAEIQETQYF; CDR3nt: TGTGCCAGCAGCTTGGGGCTAGCGGAGATTCAAGAGACCCAGTACTTC
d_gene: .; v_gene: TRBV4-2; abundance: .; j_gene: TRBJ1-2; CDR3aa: CASSQDGAGRMGGYTF; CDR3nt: TGTGCCAGCAGCCAAGATGGGGCAGGGCGCATGGGAGGCTACACCTTC
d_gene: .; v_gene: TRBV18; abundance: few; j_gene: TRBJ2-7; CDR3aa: CASSPGQTNEQYF; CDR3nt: TGTGCCAGCTCACCGGGACAAACAAACGAGCAGTACTTC
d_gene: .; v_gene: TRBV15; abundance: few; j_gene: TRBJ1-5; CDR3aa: CATSRQDSGNNQPQHF; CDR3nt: TGTGCCACCAGCAGGCAAGACAGCGGGAATAATCAGCCCCAGCATTTT
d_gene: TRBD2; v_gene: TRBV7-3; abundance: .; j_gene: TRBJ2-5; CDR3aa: CASSLIRLAGGRETQYF; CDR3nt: TGTGCCAGCAGCTTAATTCGGCTAGCGGGAGGGCGAGAGACCCAGTACTTC